The 18 T cell receptor beta chains given below trace back to one sample, sequenced in a study of cytomegalovirus exposure and HLA in healthy donors. Only in-frame clones appear in the TCRdb table, and some are missing; sequencing was by immunoSEQ multiplex PCR. The profile shows some 260,000 clones, 80% to 95% of them singletons. Sequencing used PBMCs. All receptors derive from a woman aged 30 to 39 in good health and CMV-seronegative.

This chain uses TRBV30 with TRBJ2-2; 7 bases are shared with TRBD1. V was pared by 1 base and J by 3 bases, with 14 bases of the junction left unmatched. The CDR3 runs to 18 residues. The germline gives CDR1 GTSNPN, CDR2 SVGIG (reference sequence). The DNA of the CDR3 is TGTGCCTGGAGTGCGAACTATCGGGACAGAACCTACACCGGGGAGCTGTTTTTT. Protein product: CAWSANYRDRTYTGELFF.

As DNA, the CDR3 is TGTGCCAGCAGTACTCAGGGGGCGGATGAGCAGTTCTTC. Translating it yields CASSTQGADEQFF. The chain has TRBV27 and TRBJ2-1; TRBD1 agrees at 8 bases. This CDR3 region has 13 residues. Germline assignment: CDR1 MNHEY and CDR2 SMNVEV (reference sequence). J was trimmed by 8 bases and V by 5 bases; bases with no gene match: 5.

The chain employs TRBV19 and TRBJ2-5, with 7 positions matching TRBD1. CDR3 size: 16 residues. The germline V gene encodes CDR1 LNHDA and CDR2 SQIVND (reference sequence). The J segment lost 2 bases and the V segment lost 6 bases, leaving 12 bases of the junction unmatched. The CDR3 region has the DNA TGTGCCAGTAGGACCGGAGAAGGGGGCAGACAAGAGACCCAGTACTTC. It codes for CASRTGEGGRQETQYF. The whole variable domain, remainder taken from reference TRBV19 and TRBJ2-5, is DGGITQSPKYLFRKEGQNVTLSCEQNLNHDAMYWYRQDPGQGLRLIYYSQIVNDFQKGDIAEGYSVSREKKESFPLTVTSAQKNPTAFYLCASRTGEGGRQETQYFGPGTRLLVL.

This chain links TRBV11-2 with TRBJ1-1; D is unclear. Trimming took off 1 base at V and 1 base at J, with 7 bases between the two ends. Germline V gives CDR1 SGHAT, CDR2 FQNNGV. This CDR3 has 14 residues. This CDR3 reads CASSLGGGNTEAFF. CDR3 nucleotides: TGTGCCAGCAGCTTAGGAGGAGGGAACACTGAAGCTTTCTTT.

The J gene is TRBJ2-7, the V gene TRBV7-8; 10 bases map to TRBD1. CDR1 and CDR2 (germline): SGHVS, FQNEAQ. The CDR3 has 15 amino acids. V shed 1 base, J shed 5 bases, and the junction held 5 bases outside the gene matches. This CDR3 is CASSLVRTGGHEQYF. The CDR3 DNA sequence: TGTGCCAGCAGCTTAGTTCGGACAGGGGGGCACGAGCAGTACTTC.

The chain employs TRBV27 and TRBJ2-7, with 14 bases matching TRBD2. The germline gives CDR1 MNHEY, CDR2 SMNVEV (reference sequence). The CDR3 covers 16 residues. V was pared by 7 bases and J by 3 bases, with 8 bases of the junction left unmatched. The CDR3 is CASIGLAGGAIYEQYF. The CDR3, as DNA: TGTGCCAGCATAGGACTAGCGGGAGGTGCAATCTACGAGCAGTACTTC.

As concerns this clone: Other DNA sequences in this sample translate to the same CDR3. V is TRBV5-6 and J is TRBJ2-7, with D perhaps matching TRBD1 or TRBD2 (5 bases each). Germline loops: CDR1 SGHDT, CDR2 YYEEEE. Trimming removed 3 bases from V and 1 base from J, with 5 bases in between. The CDR3 contains 12 residues. The CDR3 here is CASSWGSYEQYF. DNA for the CDR3: TGTGCCAGCAGCTGGGGGTCCTACGAGCAGTACTTC.

In its sample, this clone was seen a few times. The J gene is TRBJ2-1, the V gene TRBV2; either TRBD1 or TRBD2 may supply D (5 bases each). The germline gives CDR1 SNHLY, CDR2 FYNNEI. The CDR3 is 14 amino acids. Trimming stripped 6 bases from V and 6 bases from J, with 15 bases between. The CDR3, as DNA: TGTGCCAGCAGGCGAGGGGCAGGGCTCAATGAGCAGTTCTTC. Translated: CASRRGAGLNEQFF.

The CDR3 region is CASSQDHRGSYQPQHF. CDR3 sequence (DNA): TGCGCCAGCAGCCAAGATCACCGGGGTTCGTATCAGCCCCAGCATTTT. The genes are TRBV4-3 and TRBJ1-5; D gene unclear. V was shortened by 0 bases and J by 5 bases, with 14 bases between the two germline ends. CDR3 length equals 16 residues. Germline CDR1 reads LGHNA; CDR2 reads YSLEER.

This clone was counted once. The V gene is TRBV12-1, the J gene TRBJ2-3; the table calls TRBD2, which could not be checked here. TRBV12-1 is described as a pseudogene. This CDR3 has 21 amino acids. CDR3 sequence: CASSSLPALPIAGGGADTQYF. CDR3 coding DNA: TGTGCCAGCAGCTCATTGCCCGCATTGCCAATAGCGGGAGGGGGGGCAGATACGCAGTATTTT.

This clone appeared once. This sequence joins TRBV18 and TRBJ2-7, with TRBD1 as a possible D gene (5 bases). Germline lookup yields CDR1 KGHSH and CDR2 LQKENI. V gave up 4 bases and J gave up 4 bases, with 11 bases separating them. CDR3 length: 13 amino acids. CDR3 residues: CASSLAQGYEQYF. In DNA, the CDR3 is TGTGCCAGCTCACTGGCCCAGGGTTACGAGCAGTACTTC.

The chain carries TRBV4-1 and TRBJ2-7; D may be TRBD1 (6 bases). Trimming stripped 0 bases from V and 2 bases from J, with 17 bases between. The CDR3 has 17 amino acids. CDR1 is MGHRA, CDR2 YSYEKL, per germline. CDR3 in DNA: TGCGCCAGCAGCCAAGATAAGGCAGGGGCCGCGACCTACGAGCAGTACTTC. It encodes CASSQDKAGAATYEQYF.

The chain combines TRBV28 with TRBJ2-7, with D perhaps matching TRBD1 or TRBD2 (5 bases each). The CDR3 loop spans 12 amino acids. Germline values: CDR1 MDHEN, CDR2 SYDVKM. V was trimmed by 6 bases and J by 4 bases, leaving 10 bases between them. The chain's CDR3 is CASRRGGYEQYF. CDR3 in DNA: TGTGCCAGCAGGAGGGGCGGGTACGAGCAGTACTTC.

V usage is TRBV4-1 and J usage is TRBJ1-2; tentatively, D is TRBD1 (5 bases). The CDR3 covers 16 residues. The germline V and J ends were trimmed by 1 base and 3 bases, with 15 bases remaining between them. CDR1 and CDR2 from the germline V gene are MGHRA and YSYEKL. The CDR3 DNA reads as TGCGCCAGCAGCCAAGTTAATCTGGGGGTGGACTATGGCTACACCTTC. Amino acids: CASSQVNLGVDYGYTF.

The chain recombines TRBV13 with TRBJ1-2; 12 bases align to TRBD1. Germline loops: CDR1 PRHDT, CDR2 FYEKMQ (reference sequence). V trimming: 0 bases; J trimming: 7 bases; junction bases outside the gene matches: 3. The CDR3 is 15 residues long. The CDR3 loop is CASSLGGQGARGYTF. CDR3 nucleotide sequence: TGTGCCAGCAGCTTAGGGGGACAGGGGGCGCGTGGCTACACCTTC.

The chain is built from TRBV6-1 and TRBJ2-7; D not certain. The length of the CDR3 is 13 residues. V dropped 3 bases and J dropped 0 bases, with 6 bases sitting between them. The V gene's germline CDR1 is MNHNS and CDR2 SASEGT. CDR3 nucleotide sequence: TGTGCCAGCAGTGAGGCAATCTCCTACGAGCAGTACTTC. As protein: CASSEAISYEQYF.

This chain connects TRBV15 to TRBJ2-1, with 9 bases identical to TRBD2. The V gene end was trimmed by 0 bases and the J gene end by 5 bases; junction bases not matched to a gene: 8. This CDR3 region has 17 residues. Germline V CDR1 and CDR2: LNHNV, YYDKDF (reference sequence). The chain's CDR3 is CATSRDPLAGWDNEQFF. For the CDR3, the DNA is TGTGCCACCAGCAGAGATCCCCTAGCGGGGTGGGACAATGAGCAGTTCTTC.

The rearrangement links TRBV15 to TRBJ2-2; D call uncertain. Germline-derived CDR1 and CDR2 are LNHNV and YYDKDF (reference sequence). The CDR3 extends over 14 amino acids. V shed 8 bases and J shed 0 bases, with 10 bases lying between them. The CDR3 region is CATVEAANTGELFF. The CDR3 region has the DNA TGTGCCACCGTAGAGGCAGCGAACACCGGGGAGCTGTTTTTT.